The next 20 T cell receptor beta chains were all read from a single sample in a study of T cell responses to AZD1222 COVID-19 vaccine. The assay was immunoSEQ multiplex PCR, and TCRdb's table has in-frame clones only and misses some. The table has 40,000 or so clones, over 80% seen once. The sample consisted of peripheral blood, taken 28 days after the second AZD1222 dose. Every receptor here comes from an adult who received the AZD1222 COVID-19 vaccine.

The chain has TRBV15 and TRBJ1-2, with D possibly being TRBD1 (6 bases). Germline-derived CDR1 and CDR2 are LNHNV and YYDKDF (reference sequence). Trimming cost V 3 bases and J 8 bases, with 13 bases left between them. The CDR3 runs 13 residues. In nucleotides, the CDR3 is TGTGCCACCAGCAGGGGGCCAGGGGAGGGCTACACCTTC. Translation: CATSRGPGEGYTF.

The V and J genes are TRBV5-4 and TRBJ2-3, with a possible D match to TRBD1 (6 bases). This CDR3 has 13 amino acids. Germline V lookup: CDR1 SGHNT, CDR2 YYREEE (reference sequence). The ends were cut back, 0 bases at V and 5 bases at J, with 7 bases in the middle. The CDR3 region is CASSLDREDTQYF. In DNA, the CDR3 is TGTGCCAGCAGCTTGGACAGGGAAGATACGCAGTATTTT.

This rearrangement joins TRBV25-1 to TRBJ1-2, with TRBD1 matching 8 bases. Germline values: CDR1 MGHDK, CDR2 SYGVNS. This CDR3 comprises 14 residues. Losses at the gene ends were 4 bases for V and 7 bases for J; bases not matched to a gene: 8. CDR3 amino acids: CASSGTGTGSGYTF. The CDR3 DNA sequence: TGTGCCAGCAGTGGAACCGGGACAGGCTCTGGCTACACCTTC.

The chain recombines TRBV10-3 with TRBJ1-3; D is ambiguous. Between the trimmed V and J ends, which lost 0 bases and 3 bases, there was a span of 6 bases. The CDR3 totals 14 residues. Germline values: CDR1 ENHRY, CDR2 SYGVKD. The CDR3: CAISESGGGNTIYF. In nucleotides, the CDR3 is TGTGCCATCAGTGAGTCGGGTGGTGGAAACACCATATATTTT.

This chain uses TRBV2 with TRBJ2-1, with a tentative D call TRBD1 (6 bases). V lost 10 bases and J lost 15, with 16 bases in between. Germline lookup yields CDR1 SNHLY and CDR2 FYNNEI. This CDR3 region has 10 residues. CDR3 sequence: CATLQGRLFF. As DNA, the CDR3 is TGTGCCACTTTACAGGGAAGGCTGTTCTTC.

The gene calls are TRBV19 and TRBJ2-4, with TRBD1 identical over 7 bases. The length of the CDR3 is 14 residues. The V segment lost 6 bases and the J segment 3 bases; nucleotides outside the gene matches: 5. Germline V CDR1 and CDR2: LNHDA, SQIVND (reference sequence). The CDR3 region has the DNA TGTGCCAGTAGACTGACAGGGAGCAAAAACATTCAGTACTTC. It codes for CASRLTGSKNIQYF.

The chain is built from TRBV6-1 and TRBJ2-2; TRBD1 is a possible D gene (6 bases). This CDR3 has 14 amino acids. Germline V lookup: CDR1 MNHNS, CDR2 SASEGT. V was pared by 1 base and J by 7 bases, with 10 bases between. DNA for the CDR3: TGTGCCAGCAGTGAAGTGGGGGCCGTCGGGGAGCTGTTTTTT. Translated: CASSEVGAVGELFF.

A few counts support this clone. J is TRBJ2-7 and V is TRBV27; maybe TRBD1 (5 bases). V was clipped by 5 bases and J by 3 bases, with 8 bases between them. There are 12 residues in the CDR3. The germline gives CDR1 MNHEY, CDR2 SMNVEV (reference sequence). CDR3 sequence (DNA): TGTGCCAGCAGTCGGACATTCTACGAGCAGTACTTC. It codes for CASSRTFYEQYF.

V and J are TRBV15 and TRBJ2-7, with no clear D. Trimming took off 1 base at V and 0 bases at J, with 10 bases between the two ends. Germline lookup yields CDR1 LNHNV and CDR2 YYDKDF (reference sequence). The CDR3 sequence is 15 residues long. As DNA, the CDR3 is TGTGCCACCAGCAGAGGGCGGCACGGCTCCTACGAGCAGTACTTC. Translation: CATSRGRHGSYEQYF.

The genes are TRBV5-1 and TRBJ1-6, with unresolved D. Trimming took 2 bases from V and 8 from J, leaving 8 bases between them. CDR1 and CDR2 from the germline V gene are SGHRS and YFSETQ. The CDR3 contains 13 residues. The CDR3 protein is CASSFLGDSPLHF. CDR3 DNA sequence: TGCGCCAGCAGCTTTCTAGGAGATTCACCCCTCCACTTT.

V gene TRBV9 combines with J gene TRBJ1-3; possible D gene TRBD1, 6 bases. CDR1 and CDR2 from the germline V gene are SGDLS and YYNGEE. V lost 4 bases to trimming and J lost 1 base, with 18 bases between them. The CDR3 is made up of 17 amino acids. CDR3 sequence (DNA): TGTGCCAGCAGCCCAAGGACAGCCCAGGGGTCTGGAAACACCATATATTTT. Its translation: CASSPRTAQGSGNTIYF.

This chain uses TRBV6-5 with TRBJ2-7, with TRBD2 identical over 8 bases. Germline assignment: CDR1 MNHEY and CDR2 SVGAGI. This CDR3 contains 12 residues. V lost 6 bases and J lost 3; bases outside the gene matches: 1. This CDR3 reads CASSGTSYEQYF. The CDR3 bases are TGTGCCAGCAGCGGGACTAGCTACGAGCAGTACTTC.

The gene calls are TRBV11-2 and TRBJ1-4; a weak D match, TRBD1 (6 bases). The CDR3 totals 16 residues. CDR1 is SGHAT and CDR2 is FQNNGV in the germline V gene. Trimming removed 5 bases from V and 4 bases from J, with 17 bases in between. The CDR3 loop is CASSPHRTALNEKLFF. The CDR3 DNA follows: TGTGCCAGCAGCCCCCATCGGACAGCCCTTAATGAAAAACTGTTTTTT.

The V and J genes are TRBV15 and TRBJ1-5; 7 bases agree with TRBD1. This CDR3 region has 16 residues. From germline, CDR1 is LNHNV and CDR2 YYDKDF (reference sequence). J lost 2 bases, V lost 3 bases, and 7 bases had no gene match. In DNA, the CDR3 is TGTGCCACCAGCAGGCTTAGACAGGGACGCAATCAGCCCCAGCATTTT. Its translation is CATSRLRQGRNQPQHF.

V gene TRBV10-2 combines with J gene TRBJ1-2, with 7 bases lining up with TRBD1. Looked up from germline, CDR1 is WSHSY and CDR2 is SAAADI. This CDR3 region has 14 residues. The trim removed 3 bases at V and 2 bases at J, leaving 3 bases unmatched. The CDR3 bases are TGCGCCAGCAGTGAAGGGGGCGAGAACTATGGCTACACCTTC. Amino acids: CASSEGGENYGYTF.

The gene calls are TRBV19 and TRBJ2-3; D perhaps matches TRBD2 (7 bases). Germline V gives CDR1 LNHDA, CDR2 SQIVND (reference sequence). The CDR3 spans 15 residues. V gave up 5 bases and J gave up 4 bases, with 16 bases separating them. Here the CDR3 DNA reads TGTGCCAGTAGTCCCGGCCGGGGGGCCCCAGATACGCAGTATTTT. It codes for CASSPGRGAPDTQYF.

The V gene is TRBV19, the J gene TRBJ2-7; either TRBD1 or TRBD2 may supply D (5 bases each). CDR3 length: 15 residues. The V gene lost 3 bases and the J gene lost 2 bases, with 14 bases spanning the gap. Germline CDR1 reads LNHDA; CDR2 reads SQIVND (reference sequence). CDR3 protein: CASSIGGKSTYEQYF. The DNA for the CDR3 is TGTGCCAGTAGTATTGGGGGAAAGTCCACCTACGAGCAGTACTTC.

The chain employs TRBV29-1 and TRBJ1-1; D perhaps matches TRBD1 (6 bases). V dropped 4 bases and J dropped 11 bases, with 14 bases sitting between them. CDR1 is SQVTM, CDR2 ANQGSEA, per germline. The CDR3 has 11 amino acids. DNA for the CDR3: TGCAGCGTTGCCCAGGGGCGAGAGGCTTTCTTT. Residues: CSVAQGREAFF.

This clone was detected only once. CDR3 sequence reads: CASSRGQPLYGYTF. The CDR3 region has the DNA TGTGCCAGCAGCCGAGGACAGCCCTTGTATGGCTACACCTTC. The chain combines TRBV5-4 with TRBJ1-2; TRBD1 might be the D (6 bases). This CDR3 has 14 amino acids. The V gene's germline CDR1 is SGHNT and CDR2 YYREEE (reference sequence). Trimming left V 4 bases short and J 5 bases short, with 15 bases between.

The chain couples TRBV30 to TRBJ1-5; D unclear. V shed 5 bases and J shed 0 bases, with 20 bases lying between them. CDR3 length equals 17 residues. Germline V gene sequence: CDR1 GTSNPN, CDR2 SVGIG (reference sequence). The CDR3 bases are TGTGCCTGGGCCCACGGGGATGGAGGAGGTAGCAATCAGCCCCAGCATTTT. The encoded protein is CAWAHGDGGGSNQPQHF.